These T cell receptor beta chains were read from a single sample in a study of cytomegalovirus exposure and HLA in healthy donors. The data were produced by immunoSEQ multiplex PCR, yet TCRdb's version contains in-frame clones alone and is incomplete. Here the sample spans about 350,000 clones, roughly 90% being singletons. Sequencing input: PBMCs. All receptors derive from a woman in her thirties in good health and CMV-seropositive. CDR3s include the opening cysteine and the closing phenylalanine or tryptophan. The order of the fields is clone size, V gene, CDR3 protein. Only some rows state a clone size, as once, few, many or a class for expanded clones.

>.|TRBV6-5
CASRRQVSNYGYTF
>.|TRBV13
CASSSRTSQDQPQHF
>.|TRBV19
CASNRTANEKLFF
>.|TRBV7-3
CAVPHRGRDEGRWADTEAFF
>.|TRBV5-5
CASSPSVRELFF
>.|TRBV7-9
CASSPGTGAGELFF
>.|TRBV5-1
CASSLRTGSSGANVLTF
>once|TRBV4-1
CASSQGETTQETQYF
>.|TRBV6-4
CARGLCTYEQYF
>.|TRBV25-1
CASSEYSTGELFF
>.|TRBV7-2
CASSWDTQETQYF
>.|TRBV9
CASSPADQRGEKLFF
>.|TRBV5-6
CASSGVGGQPQHF
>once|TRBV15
CATSARGGSGSYEQYF
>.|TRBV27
CASRITDTQYF
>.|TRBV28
CASSFVAGATWANVLTF
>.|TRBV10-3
CAINRGQSSYEQYF
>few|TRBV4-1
CASSQDFGGGNTEAFF
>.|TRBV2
CASSQGGYGYTF
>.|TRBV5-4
CASSSSGGGDEQFF
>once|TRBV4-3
CASSQSHDPGTKPSGELFF
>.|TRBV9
CASSVVSNEQFF
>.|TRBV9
CASSTLTGDYGYTF